This TCR beta chain was recovered during a study of blood T cell repertoires in COVID-19. At the level of the study: The United States, Italy and Spain supplied acute and convalescent COVID-19 samples.

This clone occurred once. Profiled with immunoSEQ multiplex PCR; TCRdb holds only in-frame clones, not every one. The sample records 120,000 to 150,000 clones, about 80% being singletons. Sequencing input: peripheral blood. The origin of this receptor is a human donor in a cohort sampled during active COVID-19.

The chain's CDR3 is CASSLAGGVGNTEAFF. The CDR3 DNA sequence: TGTGCCAGCAGCTTGGCCGGGGGAGTAGGAAACACTGAAGCTTTCTTT. The chain employs TRBV5-6 and TRBJ1-1; D is possibly TRBD1 (5 bases). Germline CDR1 reads SGHDT; CDR2 reads YYEEEE. The germline V and J ends were trimmed by 0 bases and 2 bases, with 14 bases remaining between them. The CDR3 runs to 16 residues.